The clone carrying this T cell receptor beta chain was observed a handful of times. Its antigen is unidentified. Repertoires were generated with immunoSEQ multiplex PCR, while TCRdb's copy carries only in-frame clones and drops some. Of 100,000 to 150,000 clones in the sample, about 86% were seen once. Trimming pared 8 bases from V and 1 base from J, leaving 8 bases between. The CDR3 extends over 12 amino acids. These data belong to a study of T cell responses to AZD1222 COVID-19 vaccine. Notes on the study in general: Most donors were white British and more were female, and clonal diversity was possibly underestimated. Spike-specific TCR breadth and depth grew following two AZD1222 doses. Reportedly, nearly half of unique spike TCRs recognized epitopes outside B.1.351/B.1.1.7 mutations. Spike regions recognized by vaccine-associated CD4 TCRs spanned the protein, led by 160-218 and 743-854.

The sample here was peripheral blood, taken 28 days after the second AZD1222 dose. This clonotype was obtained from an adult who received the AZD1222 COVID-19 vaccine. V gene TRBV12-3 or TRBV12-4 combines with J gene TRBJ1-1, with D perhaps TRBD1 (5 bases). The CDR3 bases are TGTGCCAGCGGGCAGGGGAACACTGAAGCTTTCTTT. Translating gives CASGQGNTEAFF.